The 30 T cell receptor beta chains in this list originate from one sample, sequenced in a study of CDR3 diversity in severe acne. TCRdb analysed the PCR reads with MiXCR anew, one entry per CDR3 protein. The sample comprises fewer than 100,000 distinct CDR3 sequences, over 40% of which are singletons, and roughly an eighth rests with the top ten. The sample consisted of blood. These receptor sequences come from a male donor in good health, without acne.

The rearrangement uses TRBV15 and TRBJ1-2; D possibly corresponds to TRBD1 (5 bases). The germline gives CDR1 LNHNV, CDR2 YYDKDF (reference sequence). V was trimmed by 3 bases and J by 1 base, leaving 12 bases between them. This CDR3 region has 15 residues. In nucleotides, the CDR3 is TGTGCCACCAGCAGTTATTGGGGCGGTAACTATGGCTACACCTTC. Amino acid sequence: CATSSYWGGNYGYTF. Full variable domain (missing parts from reference TRBV15 and TRBJ1-2): DAMVIQNPRYQVTQFGKPVTLSCSQTLNHNVMYWYQQKSSQAPKLLFHYYDKDFNNEADTPDNFQSRRPNTSFCFLDIRSPGLGDTAMYLCATSSYWGGNYGYTFGSGTRLTVV.

This clonotype has ten or more counts. V usage is TRBV18 and J usage is TRBJ2-7; 8 bases are shared with TRBD2. The CDR3 contains 14 residues. Losses at the gene ends were 5 bases for V and 0 bases for J; bases not matched to a gene: 3. The germline gives CDR1 KGHSH, CDR2 LQKENI. In DNA, the CDR3 is TGTGCCAGCTCATTGCGGGGGGTCTCCTACGAGCAGTACTTC. Its translation: CASSLRGVSYEQYF.

Concerning this clonotype: Relative to the germline gene, one junction end is altered; a read error may explain this. This chain uses TRBV11-2 with TRBJ2-5, with TRBD1 identical over 7 bases. The germline V gene has CDR1 SGHAT and CDR2 FQNNGV. This CDR3 is built from 11 residues. CDR3 loop: CASSAPRQGTF. The CDR3 DNA follows: TGTGCCAGCAGCGCCCCGAGACAGGGTACTTTC.

V gene TRBV20-1 combines with J gene TRBJ1-6; D might be TRBD1 (5 bases). Trimming removed 6 bases at V and 7 bases at J, with 22 bases between. The CDR3 runs 16 residues. Germline V CDR1 and CDR2: DFQATT, SNEGSKA (reference sequence). The CDR3 reads CSAQDRAGGVNSPLHF. The CDR3 DNA sequence: TGCAGTGCCCAGGATCGGGCGGGGGGGGTGAATTCACCCCTCCACTTT.

This clonotype was seen many times. The chain has TRBV5-6 and TRBJ2-3, with TRBD2 identical over 9 bases. This CDR3 contains 15 residues. Trimming removed 4 bases from V and 2 bases from J; junction bases left unmatched: 5. Germline assignment: CDR1 SGHDT and CDR2 YYEEEE. This CDR3 reads CASSLSGGPTDTQYF. The CDR3 DNA is TGTGCCAGCAGCCTTAGCGGGGGCCCCACAGATACGCAGTATTTT.

The J gene is TRBJ1-3, the V gene TRBV4-2, with TRBD1 matching 8 bases. V lost 4 bases and J lost 4; bases outside the gene matches: 3. The length of the CDR3 is 14 residues. Per germline, CDR1 LGHNA and CDR2 YNFKEQ. This CDR3 is CASSPGQAGNTIYF. The CDR3 DNA is TGTGCCAGCAGCCCGGGACAGGCCGGAAACACCATATATTTT.

This clonotype was seen just once. The chain recombines TRBV7-2 with TRBJ2-7, with 7 bases aligning to TRBD2. CDR3 length equals 15 residues. The V gene's germline CDR1 is SGHTA and CDR2 FQGNSA. V gave up 4 bases and J gave up 2 bases; unmatched junction bases: 8. The CDR3 DNA reads as TGTGCCAGCAGCTCAACCGCCGGGACTACCTACGAGCAGTACTTC. It specifies CASSSTAGTTYEQYF.

This sequence joins TRBV7-8 and TRBJ1-2, with TRBD1 identical over 7 bases. V was pared by 5 bases and J by 3 bases, with 3 bases of the junction left unmatched. CDR3 size: 13 residues. Per the germline V gene, CDR1 is SGHVS and CDR2 is FQNEAQ. CDR3 in amino acids: CASSAGGDYGYTF. The CDR3 nucleotides are TGTGCCAGCAGCGCAGGGGGAGACTATGGCTACACCTTC.

Remarks on this clonotype: The conserved phenylalanine or tryptophan is not found at the CDR3 terminus, so this likely reflects a read error. No DNA is shown, since the ends of the CDR3 on it are uncertain; the CDR3 is the one TCRdb lists. The rearrangement links TRBV5-1 to TRBJ1-6. The CDR3 has 16 amino acids, counting both end residues. From germline, CDR1 is SGHRS and CDR2 YFSETQ. Here the CDR3 reads CASNPNGAPDNSPLQS.

In its sample, this clonotype was seen many times. This chain connects TRBV4-1 to TRBJ1-5, with 8 bases aligning to TRBD1. The V and J ends lost 3 bases and 1 base, in that order; junction bases with no gene match: 8. The V gene's germline CDR1 is MGHRA and CDR2 YSYEKL. The length of the CDR3 is 17 residues. The chain's CDR3 is CASSQPPGGASNQPQHF. CDR3 nucleotides: TGCGCCAGCAGCCAGCCACCAGGGGGCGCAAGCAATCAGCCCCAGCATTTT.

The chain's CDR3 is CASSGFGDRSYEQYF. CDR3 coding DNA: TGTGCCAGCAGCGGGTTTGGGGACAGGTCCTACGAGCAGTACTTC. This chain joins TRBV25-1 and TRBJ2-7, with 8 bases aligning to TRBD1. The junction had 8 bases not matched to a gene; V was cut back by 6 bases and J by 1 base. From germline, CDR1 is MGHDK and CDR2 SYGVNS. This CDR3 is 15 amino acids long.

This clonotype is medium-sized (0.01 to 0.1%). The chain combines TRBV10-3 with TRBJ2-1; 7 bases align to TRBD2. Trimming cost V 8 bases and J 0 bases; bases outside gene matches: 7. The CDR3 totals 15 residues. Looked up from germline, CDR1 is ENHRY and CDR2 is SYGVKD. CDR3 in DNA: TGTGCCATCGGGGGGGTAGGGGCCTCCTACAATGAGCAGTTCTTC. Protein: CAIGGVGASYNEQFF.

CDR3 nucleotide sequence: TGTGCCAGCAAGACAGGGGCTGGAAACACCATATATTTT. It translates to CASKTGAGNTIYF. The chain employs TRBV19 and TRBJ1-3; TRBD1 aligns across 8 bases. Germline V gene lookup returns CDR1 LNHDA and CDR2 SQIVND (reference sequence). This CDR3 is built from 13 residues. The V and J ends lost 9 bases and 2 bases, in that order; junction bases with no gene match: 3.

The chain has TRBV7-2 and TRBJ2-7; 9 nucleotides agree with TRBD2. The CDR3 is made up of 17 amino acids. Germline lookup yields CDR1 SGHTA and CDR2 FQGNSA. V lost 6 bases, J lost 1 base, and 13 bases stayed unmatched. CDR3 loop: CASRGVAGGPSSYEQYF. In DNA, the CDR3 is TGTGCCAGCAGAGGGGTGGCGGGAGGGCCCTCATCCTACGAGCAGTACTTC.

The rearrangement joins TRBV12-3 or TRBV12-4 to TRBJ1-5; 7 bases agree with TRBD1. CDR3 length: 14 amino acids. J lost 7 bases, V lost 9 bases, and 12 bases had no gene match. The CDR3 is CASFLTGFRQPQHF. In DNA form, the CDR3 reads TGTGCCAGTTTCCTGACAGGGTTCAGGCAGCCCCAGCATTTT.

Many counts were recorded for this clonotype. This chain joins TRBV6-4 and TRBJ2-7, with a weak D call TRBD2 (5 bases). Germline V gene lookup returns CDR1 MRHNA and CDR2 SNTAGT. This CDR3 contains 13 residues. Trimming stripped 4 bases from V and 4 bases from J, with 11 bases between. CDR3 coding DNA: TGTGCCAGCAGTGTTGGTCGGGGTTACGAGCAGTACTTC. This encodes CASSVGRGYEQYF.

J is TRBJ1-2 and V is TRBV19; D possibly corresponds to TRBD1 (5 bases). Trimming removed 8 bases at V and 4 bases at J, with 23 bases between. From germline, CDR1 is LNHDA and CDR2 SQIVND (reference sequence). The CDR3 extends over 16 amino acids. This chain's CDR3 is CASGYTGTYGTYGYTF. In DNA form, the CDR3 reads TGTGCCAGTGGGTATACAGGCACCTATGGCACCTATGGCTACACCTTC.

As concerns this clonotype: The junction differs from germline at one of its ends, possibly a read error. The chain links TRBV13 to TRBJ2-1; D perhaps matches TRBD1 (6 bases). The CDR3 spans 16 residues. Germline V CDR1 and CDR2: PRHDT, FYEKMQ (reference sequence). The DNA of the CDR3 is TGTGCCAGCAGCTCCTCCTCGACAGGACCCTACAATGAGCAGCTCTTC. Protein sequence: CASSSSSTGPYNEQLF.

J is TRBJ1-2 and V is TRBV24-1, with D unresolved. Per germline, CDR1 KGHDR and CDR2 SFDVKD. V was trimmed by 3 bases and J by 3 bases, leaving 4 bases between them. The CDR3 sequence is 12 residues long. The CDR3 coding sequence is TGTGCCACCAGTGATCCGCACTATGGCTACACCTTC. Its protein is CATSDPHYGYTF.

The chain employs TRBV2 and TRBJ2-4, with D unclear. Looked up from germline, CDR1 is SNHLY and CDR2 is FYNNEI. The CDR3 has 13 residues. V lost 6 bases and J 0 bases, leaving 6 bases between the germline ends. The CDR3 is CASRGTAKNIQYF. CDR3 nucleotides: TGTGCCAGCAGGGGAACAGCCAAAAACATTCAGTACTTC.

The rearrangement links TRBV15 to TRBJ2-2; TRBD1 matches at 12 bases. CDR3 length: 17 amino acids. V dropped 1 base and J dropped 6; count of bases not matched to a gene: 6. Per the germline V gene, CDR1 is LNHNV and CDR2 is YYDKDF (reference sequence). The DNA of the CDR3 is TGTGCCACCAGCAGAGGGGGGGACAGGGGGCGCCCCGGGGAGCTGTTTTTT. This gives the protein CATSRGGDRGRPGELFF.

The genes are TRBV12-5 and TRBJ2-5, with unresolved D. The V gene lost 3 bases and the J gene lost 5 bases, with 10 bases spanning the gap. The CDR3 covers 13 residues. CDR1 is LGHNT and CDR2 is FRNRAP in the germline V gene. The CDR3 region is CASGLEPGETQYF. CDR3 DNA: TGTGCTAGTGGTTTAGAACCCGGTGAGACCCAGTACTTC. Full variable domain (rest looked up from reference TRBV12-5 and TRBJ2-5): DARVTQTPRHKVTEMGQEVTMRCQPILGHNTVFWYRQTMMQGLELLAYFRNRAPLDDSGMPKDRFSAEMPDATLATLKIQPSEPRDSAVYFCASGLEPGETQYFGPGTRLLVL.

This clonotype occurred once. This chain connects TRBV20-1 to TRBJ1-5; no reliable D call. The V and J ends lost 0 bases and 7 bases respectively, with 10 bases between them. CDR3 length: 13 residues. CDR1 is DFQATT, CDR2 SNEGSKA, per germline (reference sequence). CDR3 region: CSAREQENQPQHF. CDR3 nucleotides: TGCAGTGCTAGAGAGCAGGAAAACCAGCCCCAGCATTTT.

V usage is TRBV29-1 and J usage is TRBJ2-5, with D perhaps TRBD1 (6 bases). V lost 4 bases and J lost 4, with 13 bases in between. The CDR3 runs to 13 residues. The V gene's germline CDR1 is SQVTM and CDR2 ANQGSEA. This chain's CDR3 is CSVAPGQLETQYF. DNA of the CDR3: TGCAGCGTTGCGCCTGGACAGTTAGAGACCCAGTACTTC.

V gene TRBV29-1 combines with J gene TRBJ1-1, with 10 nucleotides matching TRBD1. This CDR3 spans 14 amino acids. Per germline, CDR1 SQVTM and CDR2 ANQGSEA. J lost 1 base, V lost 6 bases, and 5 bases had no gene match. For the CDR3, the DNA is TGCAGCGTAGACAGGGGGCTGTCGAACACTGAAGCTTTCTTT. It is translated as CSVDRGLSNTEAFF.

Comments on this clonotype: This may be a read error: a much more frequent sequence differs by one nucleotide. V and J are TRBV9 and TRBJ2-2; 8 positions agree with TRBD2. This CDR3 has 14 residues. Germline CDR1 is SGDLS and CDR2 is YYNGEE. The CDR3 nucleotides are TGTACCAGCAGCCGGGGGGGGGCAACCGGGGAGCTGTTTTTT. Its protein is CTSSRGGATGELFF.

Concerning this clonotype: Germline is not matched at one junction end, which may reflect a read error. The chain is built from TRBV10-3 and TRBJ2-5; TRBD2 aligns across 7 bases. From germline, CDR1 is ENHRY and CDR2 SYGVKD. The CDR3 totals 15 residues. The CDR3 sequence is CSIRPGLTGGETQYF. For the CDR3, the DNA is TGTTCCATCAGACCCGGACTAACGGGAGGAGAGACCCAGTACTTC.

The chain is built from TRBV5-5 and TRBJ2-7; no firm D call. Germline assignment: CDR1 SGHKS and CDR2 YYEKEE (reference sequence). V was cut by 7 bases and J by 5 bases, with 19 bases left in between. CDR3 length: 14 amino acids. Here the CDR3 reads CASSPWPDGHEQYF. As DNA, the CDR3 is TGTGCCAGCTCACCATGGCCAGACGGCCACGAGCAGTACTTC.

This chain links TRBV6-1 with TRBJ2-3; 10 bases are a match to TRBD2. CDR3 length: 17 amino acids. The V gene's germline CDR1 is MNHNS and CDR2 SASEGT. With V trimmed by 4 bases and J by 1 base, 8 bases remained unmatched. In nucleotides, the CDR3 is TGTGCCAGCAGTGGGACTAGCGGAGAGTGTGGCACAGATACGCAGTATTTT. Protein product: CASSGTSGECGTDTQYF.

The rearrangement uses TRBV7-6 and TRBJ1-6; D not resolved. Trimming pared 5 bases from V and 0 bases from J, leaving 11 bases between. The CDR3 extends over 16 amino acids. Germline loops: CDR1 SGHVS, CDR2 FNYEAQ. The CDR3 here is CASSPGPYSYNSPLHF. The CDR3 nucleotides read TGTGCCAGCAGCCCCGGGCCTTACTCCTATAATTCACCCCTCCACTTT. The whole variable domain, remainder taken from reference TRBV7-6 and TRBJ1-6, is GAGVSQSPRYKVTKRGQDVALRCDPISGHVSLYWYRQALGQGPEFLTYFNYEAQQDKSGLPNDRFSAERPEGSISTLTIQRTEQRDSAMYRCASSPGPYSYNSPLHFGNGTRLTVT.